These 15 T cell receptor beta chains were sequenced from one sample in a study of human T cells and chemical hapten exposure. The time point is: patch test 2, 6 weeks after DPC sensitization. Treatment denoted: therapeutic diphenylcyclopropenone sensitization with weekly scalp DPC. TCRdb reanalysed the RACE reads using MiXCR and keeps one entry per CDR3 protein. Of 90,000 to 110,000 distinct CDR3 sequences in the sample, 9% to 9.5% were seen once. The sequenced sample was whole blood, obtained in connection with sensitization to the hapten diphenylcyclopropenone (DPC). The receptors originated from a woman between 40 and 55 years old with alopecia areata. Some clones in this sample may be carry-over from other donors' samples.

The table lists this clonotype with a few counts. As DNA, the CDR3 is TGTGCCAGCAGTTACTCGACGATAGGTGGGATCCCTGAAGCTTTCTTT. It codes for CASSYSTIGGIPEAFF. The V and J genes are TRBV6-6 and TRBJ1-1; D is unresolved. This CDR3 region has 16 residues. Germline assignment: CDR1 MNHNY and CDR2 SVGAGI (reference sequence). Trimming removed 0 bases from V and 6 bases from J, with 17 bases in between.

This clonotype was counted between two and nine times. V and J are TRBV5-1 and TRBJ2-7; D perhaps matches TRBD1 (5 bases). The V end was cut by 3 bases, the J end by 7 bases, with 11 bases between. This CDR3 is built from 12 residues. Germline lookup yields CDR1 SGHRS and CDR2 YFSETQ. The CDR3 region has the DNA TGCGCCAGCAGCTGGGGCGGTTCGGAGCAGTACTTC. This codes for CASSWGGSEQYF.

This clonotype turned up a few times. The CDR3 DNA sequence: TGTGCCAGCAGTCTCGTCGGTGGGACAGGGTCGTATTCACCCCTCCACTTT. Protein product: CASSLVGGTGSYSPLHF. The gene calls are TRBV27 and TRBJ1-6; TRBD1 agrees at 9 bases. The ends lost 5 bases at V and 8 bases at J; junction bases unmatched: 13. Germline V gives CDR1 MNHEY, CDR2 SMNVEV (reference sequence). This CDR3 region has 17 residues.

This clonotype has at least ten counts. J is TRBJ1-1 and V is TRBV5-6, with a weak D call TRBD1 (5 bases). Germline values: CDR1 SGHDT, CDR2 YYEEEE. The CDR3 runs to 13 residues. Trimming removed 4 bases at V and 5 bases at J, with 12 bases between. The CDR3 sequence: CASSVYGGTEAFF. The CDR3 DNA sequence: TGTGCCAGCAGCGTATATGGGGGAACTGAAGCTTTCTTT.

This clonotype showed up just a few times. The chain recombines TRBV11-2 with TRBJ2-5; 8 bases agree with TRBD1. With 6 bases clipped from V and 1 base from J, the junction kept 4 bases outside the gene matches. The CDR3 totals 14 residues. Per the germline V gene, CDR1 is SGHAT and CDR2 is FQNNGV. This chain's CDR3 is CASSKGQAQETQYF. The CDR3 DNA follows: TGTGCCAGCAGTAAGGGACAGGCCCAAGAGACCCAGTACTTC.

This chain links TRBV4-3 with TRBJ2-2; D remains ambiguous. The length of the CDR3 is 15 residues. Germline V gene data show CDR1 as LGHNA and CDR2 as YSLEER. V was clipped by 5 bases and J by 0 bases, with 10 bases between them. This CDR3 is CASSSKSTNTGELFF. DNA of the CDR3: TGCGCCAGCAGCTCAAAGAGCACGAACACCGGGGAGCTGTTTTTT.

V gene TRBV6-6 combines with J gene TRBJ2-1; no definite D call. Germline V gene sequence: CDR1 MNHNY, CDR2 SVGAGI (reference sequence). The CDR3 sequence is 11 residues long. The ends were cut back, 5 bases at V and 8 bases at J, with 7 bases in the middle. CDR3 amino acids: CASSPHDEQFF. For the CDR3, the DNA is TGTGCCAGCAGTCCCCACGATGAGCAGTTCTTC.

V usage is TRBV19 and J usage is TRBJ2-7; TRBD1 agrees at 12 bases. In germline, CDR1 is LNHDA, CDR2 SQIVND (reference sequence). J was trimmed by 3 bases and V by 9 bases; bases with no gene match: 9. This CDR3 comprises 15 residues. The CDR3 loop is CASNTGTGGVYEQYF. CDR3 bases: TGTGCCAGCAACACCGGGACAGGGGGCGTCTACGAGCAGTACTTC.

This clonotype was counted a few times. The rearrangement links TRBV29-1 to TRBJ1-3; 8 bases line up with TRBD1. Germline loops: CDR1 SQVTM, CDR2 ANQGSEA. CDR3 length: 14 residues. The J segment lost 2 bases and the V segment lost 7 bases, leaving 7 bases of the junction unmatched. The CDR3 spells CSARTGNAGNTIYF. The CDR3 DNA follows: TGCAGCGCCAGGACAGGGAACGCTGGAAACACCATATATTTT.

This chain joins TRBV20-1 and TRBJ2-2; 10 nucleotides match TRBD1. Germline-derived CDR1 and CDR2 are DFQATT and SNEGSKA (reference sequence). This CDR3 has 15 residues. The V segment lost 5 bases and the J segment 3 bases; nucleotides outside the gene matches: 6. The CDR3 loop reads CSAPLGTGDTGELFF. CDR3 nucleotides: TGCAGTGCTCCTCTGGGGACAGGGGACACCGGGGAGCTGTTTTTT.

This clonotype came up a few times. V gene TRBV7-2 combines with J gene TRBJ2-7, with a tentative D call TRBD2 (6 bases). The CDR3 sequence is 12 residues long. Looked up from germline, CDR1 is SGHTA and CDR2 is FQGNSA. Trimming left V 5 bases short and J 12 bases short, with 17 bases between. CDR3 region: CASSPRGSHMYF. The CDR3 DNA reads TGTGCCAGCAGCCCACGGGGGTCACATATGTACTTC.

This clonotype was seen more than once but under ten times. The chain employs TRBV18 and TRBJ2-1, with a tentative D call TRBD1 (6 bases). CDR3 size: 16 residues. The germline gives CDR1 KGHSH, CDR2 LQKENI. V gave up 0 bases and J gave up 1 base, with 10 bases separating them. The CDR3 reads CASSPPSQGSYNEQFF. Here the CDR3 DNA reads TGTGCCAGCTCACCACCGTCCCAGGGGTCCTACAATGAGCAGTTCTTC.

This clonotype was counted ten times or more. The gene calls are TRBV29-1 and TRBJ2-2; either TRBD1 or TRBD2 may fit D (5 bases each). The V and J ends lost 3 bases and 5 bases respectively, with 13 bases between them. This CDR3 has 14 amino acids. The germline V gene encodes CDR1 SQVTM and CDR2 ANQGSEA. The chain's CDR3 is CSVDRGEGTGELFF. The CDR3 DNA reads TGCAGCGTTGATCGGGGAGAGGGGACCGGGGAGCTGTTTTTT.

This clonotype has a count of ten or more. V usage is TRBV2 and J usage is TRBJ1-5; a weak D match, TRBD1 (5 bases). The CDR3 has 15 residues. Deletions cut 8 bases from V and 0 bases from J, with 14 bases between. The germline CDR1 and CDR2 sequences are SNHLY and FYNNEI. In DNA form, the CDR3 reads TGTGCCAGCCGAGAGGACACAGATAGCAATCAGCCCCAGCATTTT. This codes for CASREDTDSNQPQHF.

This chain links TRBV14 with TRBJ2-3, with D perhaps matching TRBD1 (5 bases). V was clipped by 4 bases and J by 6 bases, with 8 bases between them. This CDR3 region has 12 residues. Germline CDR1 and CDR2: SGHDN and FVKESK. The CDR3, as DNA: TGTGCCAGCAGCCTATACAGGGATACGCAGTATTTT. Translation: CASSLYRDTQYF.